Listed here are 3 T cell receptor beta chains from one sample, sequenced in a study of cytomegalovirus exposure and HLA in healthy donors (dated by TCRdb to about 2017). Preparation of the library involved the immunoSEQ multiplex PCR assay. The multiplex PCR relied on a mix of 60 forward primers for TCR Vbeta segments and 13 reverse primers for TCR Jbeta segments. Sourced from immuneACCESS, this table was stored by TCRdb with only in-frame sequences that have V and J called. A share of the clones is absent; for the studies checked, an unresolved V gene accounts for under half, and the remainder has no known explanation. The sample table records about 200,000 clones. The top ten clonotypes cover 0.65% to 0.75% of the sample. Specimen: PBMCs. These receptors were obtained from a boy younger than 18 in good health and CMV-seronegative.

The CDR3 DNA reads TGCGCCAGCAGCCAAGGGAGGGGAGCTAACTATGGCTACACCTTC. Translated, it gives CASSQGRGANYGYTF. The chain links TRBV4-3 to TRBJ1-2; D is perhaps TRBD1 (5 bases). With 1 base removed from V and 0 bases from J, the gap between germline ends came to 9 bases. Per germline, CDR1 LGHNA and CDR2 YSLEER. This CDR3 spans 15 amino acids.

The rearrangement links TRBV2 to TRBJ2-7; a possible D gene is TRBD2 (7 bases). This CDR3 comprises 13 residues. CDR1 and CDR2 from the germline V gene are SNHLY and FYNNEI. With 5 bases removed from V and 9 bases from J, the gap between germline ends came to 17 bases. The CDR3 coding sequence is TGTGCCAGCAGTTCTTTGAACAGGGAGGGGCAGTACTTC. Protein: CASSSLNREGQYF.

CDR3 loop: CASSPQAREQYF. The CDR3 coding sequence is TGTGCCAGCTCTCCCCAGGCTCGCGAGCAGTACTTC. The rearrangement links TRBV18 to TRBJ2-7; no reliable D call. This CDR3 contains 12 residues. Germline V CDR1 and CDR2: KGHSH, LQKENI. V lost 6 bases and J 6 bases, leaving 12 bases between the germline ends.